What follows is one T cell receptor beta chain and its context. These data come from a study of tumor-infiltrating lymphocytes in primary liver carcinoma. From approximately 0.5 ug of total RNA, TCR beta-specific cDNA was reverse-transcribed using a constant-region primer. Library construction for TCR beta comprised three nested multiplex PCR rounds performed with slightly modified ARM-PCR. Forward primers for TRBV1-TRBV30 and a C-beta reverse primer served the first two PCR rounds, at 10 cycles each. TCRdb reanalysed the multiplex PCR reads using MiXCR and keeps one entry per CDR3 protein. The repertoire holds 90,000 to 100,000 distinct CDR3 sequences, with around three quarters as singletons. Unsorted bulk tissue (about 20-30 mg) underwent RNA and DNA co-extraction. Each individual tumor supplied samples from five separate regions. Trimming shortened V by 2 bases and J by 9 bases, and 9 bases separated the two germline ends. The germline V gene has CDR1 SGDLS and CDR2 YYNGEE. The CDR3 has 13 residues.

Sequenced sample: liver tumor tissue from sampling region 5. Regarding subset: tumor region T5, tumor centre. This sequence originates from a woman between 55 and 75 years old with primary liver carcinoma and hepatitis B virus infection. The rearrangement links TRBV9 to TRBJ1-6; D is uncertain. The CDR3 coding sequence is TGTGCCAGCAGCGTTGGCCCCGGTTCACCCCTCCACTTT. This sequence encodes CASSVGPGSPLHF.